Below, 19 T cell receptor beta chains from the same sample are listed, as sequenced in a study of cytomegalovirus exposure and HLA in healthy donors. The PCR made use of 60 Vbeta and 13 Jbeta primers. The method was immunoSEQ multiplex PCR; TCRdb's version includes in-frame clones alone and lacks a portion of them. The sample carries fewer than 80,000 clones, about 70% recorded once. Material: PBMCs. The receptors originated from a man aged 18 to 29 in good health and CMV-seronegative.

This chain connects TRBV6-1 to TRBJ2-7; D may be TRBD2 (5 bases). There are 14 residues in the CDR3. CDR1 and CDR2 (germline): MNHNS, SASEGT. The CDR3, as DNA: TGTGCCAGCAGTGAAATTTCGGGATTGTACGGGCAGTACGTC. Its translation is CASSEISGLYGQYV.

J is TRBJ1-6 and V is TRBV6-5; D is perhaps TRBD1 (6 bases). The V end lost 2 bases, the J end lost 7 bases, and 15 bases lay between the germline ends. This CDR3 comprises 16 residues. Germline V gene sequence: CDR1 MNHEY, CDR2 SVGAGI. The CDR3 sequence is CASSYRRTVYNSPLHF. CDR3 DNA sequence: TGTGCCAGCAGTTACCGACGGACAGTCTACAATTCACCCCTCCACTTT.

CDR3 region: CAIGDSGGASTSSEQYF. The CDR3 bases are TGTGCCATAGGGGATAGCGGGGGGGCCTCAACTTCAAGCGAGCAGTACTTC. V usage is TRBV10-3 and J usage is TRBJ2-7, with 11 bases identical to TRBD2. CDR3 length: 17 residues. Trimming took 9 bases from V and 6 from J; bases not matched to a gene: 19. Germline V lookup: CDR1 ENHRY, CDR2 SYGVKD.

This clone appeared a single time. V and J are TRBV7-8 and TRBJ1-5; D is undetermined. CDR3 length equals 14 residues. Trimming pared 1 base from V and 3 bases from J, leaving 7 bases between. The V gene's germline CDR1 is SGHVS and CDR2 FQNEAQ. This CDR3 reads CASSLDSYNQPQHF. DNA of the CDR3: TGTGCCAGCAGCTTAGACAGCTACAATCAGCCCCAGCATTTT.

The rearrangement links TRBV4-1 to TRBJ1-1; TRBD1 is a possible D gene (6 bases). Germline CDR1 reads MGHRA; CDR2 reads YSYEKL. V dropped 1 base and J dropped 12 bases, with 12 bases sitting between them. The CDR3 totals 12 residues. Here the CDR3 DNA reads TGCGCCAGCAGCCAAGCTGGGGGCACATCTTTCTTT. Its protein is CASSQAGGTSFF.

The chain combines TRBV5-1 with TRBJ2-1, with D possibly matching TRBD2 (5 bases). V was clipped by 3 bases and J by 8 bases, with 9 bases between them. The CDR3 is 12 amino acids. Germline V lookup: CDR1 SGHRS, CDR2 YFSETQ. CDR3 sequence: CASSSSSYEQFF. As DNA, the CDR3 is TGCGCCAGCAGCTCCTCTAGCTATGAGCAGTTCTTC.

The rearrangement joins TRBV7-2 to TRBJ2-3, with D perhaps matching TRBD2 (7 bases). The germline V gene has CDR1 SGHTA and CDR2 FQGNSA. The CDR3 extends over 17 amino acids. The V gene lost 0 bases and the J gene lost 8 bases, with 21 bases spanning the gap. The CDR3 loop reads CASSLAHPGGGGGTQYF. In DNA form, the CDR3 reads TGTGCCAGCAGCTTAGCCCATCCGGGGGGCGGGGGTGGTACGCAGTATTTT.

This sequence joins TRBV27 and TRBJ2-5; perhaps TRBD1 as D (6 bases). This CDR3 comprises 14 residues. V was cut by 4 bases and J by 4 bases, with 13 bases left in between. Germline lookup yields CDR1 MNHEY and CDR2 SMNVEV (reference sequence). CDR3 loop: CASSSRGGPETQYF. The CDR3 coding sequence is TGTGCCAGCAGTTCCAGGGGCGGGCCAGAGACCCAGTACTTC.

The chain has TRBV11-1 and TRBJ1-1, with D unclear. Trimming took off 5 bases at V and 4 bases at J, with 20 bases between the two ends. The CDR3 sequence is 16 residues long. Per the germline V gene, CDR1 is SGHAT and CDR2 is FQDESV (reference sequence). CDR3 residues: CASSPRLGRSVTEAFF. DNA for the CDR3: TGTGCCAGCAGCCCACGGCTGGGCAGATCGGTCACTGAAGCTTTCTTT.

The genes are TRBV9 and TRBJ1-6; D is unresolved. CDR1 SGDLS and CDR2 YYNGEE come from the germline V gene. The CDR3 loop spans 16 amino acids. Trimming left V 0 bases short and J 0 bases short, with 7 bases between. The CDR3 loop reads CASSVGSSSYNSPLHF. The DNA for the CDR3 is TGTGCCAGCAGCGTAGGCTCGAGCTCCTATAATTCACCCCTCCACTTT.

CDR3 residues: CASSKLNGTGETEAFF. In nucleotides, the CDR3 is TGTGCCAGCAGCAAATTAAACGGGACAGGGGAGACTGAAGCTTTCTTT. The V gene is TRBV21-1, the J gene TRBJ1-1; TRBD1 was called by the table and not checked on the DNA. TRBV21-1 is a documented pseudogene. This CDR3 has 16 amino acids.

The J gene is TRBJ2-5, the V gene TRBV7-2; 9 bases align to TRBD1. The last part of the DNA fits TRBJ2-7 better; the J call may be wrong. CDR3 size: 15 residues. Germline V gene lookup returns CDR1 SGHTA and CDR2 FQGNSA. In DNA, the CDR3 is TGTGCCAGCAGCCGCTCGGGACAGGGCCATTACGAGCAGTACTTC. Encoded protein: CASSRSGQGHYEQYF.

The chain employs TRBV9 and TRBJ1-6, with D hard to call. Trimming removed 3 bases at V and 10 bases at J, with 20 bases between. The CDR3 consists of 16 residues. Germline V gene data show CDR1 as SGDLS and CDR2 as YYNGEE. The CDR3 nucleotides read TGTGCCAGCAGCGCGACCCTGTCGGGGTTTGGGTCACCCCTCCACTTT. Residues: CASSATLSGFGSPLHF.

This clone was seen just once. The gene calls are TRBV14 and TRBJ1-2; D remains ambiguous. The CDR3 loop spans 13 amino acids. Germline V gene sequence: CDR1 SGHDN, CDR2 FVKESK. Trimming took 0 bases from V and 1 from J, leaving 3 bases between them. The CDR3 sequence: CASSQDNNYGYTF. CDR3 DNA sequence: TGTGCCAGCAGCCAAGACAATAACTATGGCTACACCTTC.

The chain has TRBV7-9 and TRBJ1-4, with a tentative D call TRBD1 (6 bases). The germline V and J ends were trimmed by 1 base and 4 bases, with 10 bases remaining between them. CDR1 and CDR2 (germline): SEHNR, FQNEAQ (reference sequence). CDR3 length: 15 residues. The CDR3 protein is CASSLGTAYNEKLFF. The CDR3 DNA reads as TGTGCCAGCAGCTTAGGGACAGCTTATAATGAAAAACTGTTTTTT.

CDR3 protein: CASTPRGTGNSNEQFF. The CDR3 nucleotides are TGTGCCAGTACTCCCCGGGGGACAGGGAACTCGAATGAGCAGTTCTTC. The gene calls are TRBV19 and TRBJ2-1, with TRBD1 matching over 9 bases. The J segment lost 7 bases and the V segment lost 7 bases, leaving 14 bases of the junction unmatched. The CDR3 extends over 16 amino acids. CDR1 is LNHDA, CDR2 SQIVND, per germline (reference sequence).

V is TRBV10-1 and J is TRBJ2-1, with D perhaps TRBD1 (5 bases). Trimming pared 10 bases from V and 7 bases from J, leaving 26 bases between. Germline lookup yields CDR1 WNHNN and CDR2 SYGVQD (reference sequence). This CDR3 has 16 residues. The CDR3 loop is CATPRPRVGLSNEQFF. The CDR3 DNA reads as TGCGCCACCCCGCGCCCCAGGGTGGGGTTGTCGAATGAGCAGTTCTTC.

CDR3 in amino acids: CASRIGTSGGNEQFF. In DNA form, the CDR3 reads TGCGCCAGCAGGATTGGGACTAGCGGGGGGAATGAGCAGTTCTTC. The rearrangement joins TRBV5-1 to TRBJ2-1; the match to TRBD2 covers 15 bases. After removal of 5 bases from V and 7 bases from J, the junction contained 4 bases not matched to a gene. The CDR3 is 15 residues long. Germline values: CDR1 SGHRS, CDR2 YFSETQ.

The CDR3 nucleotides are TGTGCCAGCAGCGTAATCCATCCAGCGGGGGGGCCCTCCTACAATGAGCAGTTCTTC. Translation: CASSVIHPAGGPSYNEQFF. The genes are TRBV9 and TRBJ2-1; 10 nucleotides agree with TRBD2. After removal of 1 base from V and 0 bases from J, the junction contained 10 bases not matched to a gene. CDR1 SGDLS and CDR2 YYNGEE come from the germline V gene. This CDR3 comprises 19 residues.